The entry that follows covers one T cell receptor (beta chain) sequence. The data are from a study of blood T cell repertoires in COVID-19. V trimming: 6 bases; J trimming: 4 bases; junction bases outside the gene matches: 11. The CDR3 has 15 residues. CDR1 KGHSH and CDR2 LQKENI come from the germline V gene. The data were produced by immunoSEQ multiplex PCR, yet TCRdb's version contains in-frame clones alone and is incomplete. Here the sample spans 90,000 to 130,000 clones, over 60% being singletons. The J gene is TRBJ1-2, the V gene TRBV18; 7 nucleotides match TRBD1. Sequences were obtained from peripheral blood. The receptor comes from an elderly woman with acute or convalescent COVID-19. DNA of the CDR3: TGTGCCAGCTCCCCGGGACAGCGAGGGGGCTATGGCTACACCTTC. Translating it yields CASSPGQRGGYGYTF. Full variable domain (outside the CDR3, taken from reference TRBV18 and TRBJ1-2): NAGVMQNPRHLVRRRGQEARLRCSPMKGHSHVYWYRQLPEEGLKFMVYLQKENIIDESGMPKERFSAEFPKEGPSILRIQQVVRGDSAAYFCASSPGQRGGYGYTFGSGTRLTVV.